The sequence of this T cell receptor (beta chain) was determined in a study of cytomegalovirus exposure and HLA in healthy donors. Study-wide background: The 120 validation repertoires and the roughly 700 first-cohort repertoires shared a platform, a later analysis reported. Whole-study results and caveats: In a later analysis, first-cohort TCR clusters were found to tend to co-occur in the 130 or so validation repertoires. According to the study, about 180 TCR beta chains were cytomegalovirus-associated.

A word on this clone: As yet, its antigen is unknown.

Method: immunoSEQ multiplex PCR; TCRdb's copy keeps in-frame clones and lacks some. This sample has 100,000 to 150,000 clones, with about 96% found just once. Germline-derived CDR1 and CDR2 are SEHNR and FQNEAQ (reference sequence). The J segment lost 12 bases and the V segment lost 4 bases, leaving 6 bases of the junction unmatched. This CDR3 has 12 amino acids. Material: PBMCs. The V and J genes are TRBV7-9 and TRBJ1-2; 9 bases map to TRBD1. This clonotype was sampled from a young man in good health and CMV-seronegative. CDR3 bases: TGTGCCAGCAGCTCATCCGGACAGGGGAACACCTTC. This gives the protein CASSSSGQGNTF.